Shown below are 17 T cell receptor beta chains from a single sample sequenced in a study of identical twins. From the 5' RACE reads, TCRdb called clonotypes with MiXCR, one entry per CDR3 protein. Among 500,000 or so distinct CDR3 sequences listed, approximately 14% were seen once. A further study also used this sample, focusing on yellow fever vaccine responses in identical twins.

Sample: CD4+ T cells sorted from blood. All receptors derive from a woman under 30 in good health.

Here the CDR3 reads CASSPIIFSRTWNEQFF. The CDR3, as DNA: TGTGCCAGCAGCCCAATTATTTTTAGCCGGACCTGGAATGAGCAGTTCTTC. The chain couples TRBV7-2 to TRBJ2-1, with no clear D. Between the trimmed V and J ends, which lost 5 bases and 7 bases, there was a span of 24 bases. The CDR3 runs to 17 residues. Germline V CDR1 and CDR2: SGHTA, FQGNSA. The entire variable domain, with the rest obtained from reference TRBV7-2 and TRBJ2-1, is as follows: GAGVSQSPSNKVTEKGKDVELRCDPISGHTALYWYRQSLGQGLEFLIYFQGNSAPDKSGLPSDRFSAERTGGSVSTLTIQRTQQEDSAVYLCASSPIIFSRTWNEQFFGPGTRLTVL.

This clonotype occurred a few times. The chain has TRBV4-2 and TRBJ2-1; tentatively, D is TRBD2 (6 bases). The CDR3 spans 14 residues. CDR1 is LGHNA, CDR2 YNFKEQ, per germline. V shed 1 base and J shed 9 bases, with 13 bases lying between them. CDR3 region: CASSQGRDGGEQFF. The CDR3 DNA is TGTGCCAGCAGCCAAGGGAGAGACGGGGGTGAGCAGTTCTTC.

This clonotype was counted ten times or more. The gene calls are TRBV5-1 and TRBJ2-3; the match to TRBD1 covers 9 bases. The V gene end was trimmed by 0 bases and the J gene end by 4 bases; junction bases not matched to a gene: 6. Germline V gene lookup returns CDR1 SGHRS and CDR2 YFSETQ. The CDR3 length is 16 residues. The CDR3, as DNA: TGCGCCAGCAGCTTGGACGGACAGGGGATAGCAGATACGCAGTATTTT. It translates to CASSLDGQGIADTQYF.

This clonotype was seen only a few times. The rearrangement links TRBV2 to TRBJ2-1, with D hard to call. V gave up 7 bases and J gave up 5 bases, with 12 bases separating them. The germline V gene encodes CDR1 SNHLY and CDR2 FYNNEI. The CDR3 has 13 amino acids. The chain's CDR3 is CASTLTGNNEQFF. In DNA form, the CDR3 reads TGTGCCAGCACTTTAACTGGTAACAATGAGCAGTTCTTC.

The chain recombines TRBV7-2 with TRBJ1-5; D unresolved. The V end was cut by 2 bases, the J end by 4 bases, with 9 bases between. CDR3 length: 14 amino acids. Per the germline V gene, CDR1 is SGHTA and CDR2 is FQGNSA. The CDR3 DNA reads TGTGCCAGCAGCTTAAAGCCAGCGAATCAGCCCCAGCATTTT. Protein product: CASSLKPANQPQHF.

CDR3 in amino acids: CATSTKGGANIQYF. The CDR3 nucleotides are TGTGCCACCAGCACGAAGGGAGGGGCGAACATTCAGTACTTC. The chain couples TRBV15 to TRBJ2-4; 7 bases agree with TRBD2. The CDR3 extends over 14 amino acids. The V segment lost 4 bases and the J segment 7 bases; nucleotides outside the gene matches: 7. Germline CDR1 and CDR2: LNHNV and YYDKDF (reference sequence).

This clonotype was seen more than once but under ten times. V gene TRBV28 combines with J gene TRBJ2-7; the D gene is possibly TRBD1 (6 bases). The CDR3 sequence is 21 residues long. The V end was cut by 2 bases, the J end by 5 bases, with 34 bases between. Germline CDR1 and CDR2: MDHEN and SYDVKM. CDR3 protein: CASSLSLSVWGPRLGTDEQYF. The CDR3 region has the DNA TGTGCCAGCAGTTTAAGTTTGTCGGTGTGGGGGCCGAGGTTAGGAACAGACGAGCAGTACTTC.

The chain is built from TRBV20-1 and TRBJ1-1; TRBD1 matches 8 bases. V was pared by 7 bases and J by 3 bases, with 1 base of the junction left unmatched. Germline V gives CDR1 DFQATT, CDR2 SNEGSKA (reference sequence). The CDR3 length is 11 residues. The CDR3 DNA sequence: TGCAGTGGGACAGGGTACACTGAAGCTTTCTTT. It codes for CSGTGYTEAFF.

This clonotype came up many times. The CDR3 region has the DNA TGCAGTGCTAGCCCCCCGGGACAGTATAATTCACCCCTCCACTTT. It codes for CSASPPGQYNSPLHF. The chain joins TRBV20-1 to TRBJ1-6; 7 nucleotides align to TRBD1. Germline V gene data show CDR1 as DFQATT and CDR2 as SNEGSKA (reference sequence). The length of the CDR3 is 15 residues. Trimming at V came to 3 bases and at J to 4 bases, leaving 6 bases not matched to a gene.

This clonotype was picked up many times. This rearrangement joins TRBV4-3 to TRBJ2-3; perhaps TRBD2 as D (5 bases). The V end lost 0 bases, the J end lost 4 bases, and 17 bases lay between the germline ends. Germline CDR1 reads LGHNA; CDR2 reads YSLEER. The length of the CDR3 is 17 residues. CDR3 coding DNA: TGCGCCAGCAGCCAAGATTCGGGCCAACCCGGGGCAGATACGCAGTATTTT. Its translation: CASSQDSGQPGADTQYF.

This chain links TRBV24-1 with TRBJ2-1; D is undetermined. The CDR3 contains 14 residues. Trimming shortened V by 0 bases and J by 10 bases, and 12 bases separated the two germline ends. Germline CDR1 KGHDR, CDR2 SFDVKD. The CDR3 is CATSDLQKRGEQFF. The CDR3 bases are TGTGCCACCAGTGATTTGCAGAAACGAGGCGAGCAGTTCTTC.

The chain links TRBV5-1 to TRBJ1-6, with D hard to call. The V end was cut by 4 bases, the J end by 7 bases, with 15 bases between. Germline-derived CDR1 and CDR2 are SGHRS and YFSETQ. There are 15 residues in the CDR3. The CDR3 loop is CASSREGALNSPLHF. CDR3 nucleotides: TGCGCCAGCAGCCGGGAGGGAGCGTTGAATTCACCCCTCCACTTT.

The chain combines TRBV7-8 with TRBJ2-6; possible D gene TRBD2, 5 bases. The V gene lost 6 bases and the J gene lost 0 bases, with 15 bases spanning the gap. Germline assignment: CDR1 SGHVS and CDR2 FQNEAQ. The CDR3 covers 17 residues. The CDR3 here is CASRLSSGVSGANVLTF. CDR3 bases: TGTGCCAGCAGATTATCCTCCGGGGTCTCTGGGGCCAACGTCCTGACTTTC.

This chain connects TRBV6-5 to TRBJ2-3, with D possibly matching TRBD2 (7 bases). Germline loops: CDR1 MNHEY, CDR2 SVGAGI. Trimming cost V 6 bases and J 5 bases, with 18 bases left between them. CDR3 length: 15 residues. The CDR3 loop reads CASSWRGGQQDTQYF. The CDR3 DNA reads as TGTGCCAGCAGCTGGCGCGGGGGCCAGCAAGATACGCAGTATTTT.

This clonotype was seen a handful of times. The chain combines TRBV27 with TRBJ1-5; TRBD1 aligns across 7 bases. Germline assignment: CDR1 MNHEY and CDR2 SMNVEV (reference sequence). With V trimmed by 6 bases and J by 6 bases, 2 bases remained unmatched. The CDR3 totals 12 residues. The CDR3 bases are TGTGCCAGCAGGACAGGGCTTCAGCCCCAGCATTTT. Encoded protein: CASRTGLQPQHF.

The V call is TRBV12-3 or TRBV12-4, the J call TRBJ2-3, with TRBD2 matching over 7 bases. V was clipped by 6 bases and J by 1 base; unmatched bases: 4. This CDR3 has 14 amino acids. This CDR3 reads CASRSSGGTDTQYF. CDR3 coding DNA: TGTGCCAGCAGATCTAGCGGAGGCACAGATACGCAGTATTTT.

This clonotype has a handful of counts. The J gene is TRBJ1-2, the V gene TRBV14, with TRBD1 as a possible D gene (5 bases). The CDR3 is 14 residues long. Germline V lookup: CDR1 SGHDN, CDR2 FVKESK. V gave up 6 bases and J gave up 8 bases, with 19 bases separating them. The CDR3 loop is CASRGTTSRGGYTF. CDR3 DNA sequence: TGTGCCAGCAGAGGGACGACTAGTCGGGGAGGCTACACCTTC.